Listed below are T cell receptor beta chains from one sample, sequenced in a study of technical replicates of blood from several donors. Data came from immunoSEQ multiplex PCR; TCRdb stores just in-frame clones and leaves some out. The sample records tens of thousands of clones, roughly 94% being singletons. Sequencing was performed on T cells isolated from PBMCs. Receptors were obtained from a human donor in good health. The CDR3 runs from the conserved cysteine through the conserved F or W. Each record gives: J gene, V gene, D gene, clone size, CDR3 DNA, CDR3 protein. The D gene is left open where the match is weak. The listing skips clone size in some rows; elsewhere it reads once, few, many or a size class.

TRBJ2-1 TRBV2 TRBD1 NA TGTGCCAGCAGCGGACAGGGGACCACCTCGTATTACAATGAGCAGTTCTTC CASSGQGTTSYYNEQFF
TRBJ1-2 TRBV28 NA NA TGTGCCAGCAGTTTCCAGAGAGGGGGCTACACCTTC CASSFQRGGYTF
TRBJ1-1 TRBV6-5 NA NA TGTGCCAGCAGTCGTGGACAGTCTGAAGCTTTCTTT CASSRGQSEAFF
TRBJ1-5 TRBV28 TRBD1 NA TGTGCCAGCAGAACAACCGGGACAGGGCTAGGACAGCCCCAGCATTTT CASRTTGTGLGQPQHF
TRBJ2-5 TRBV5-4 TRBD1 NA TGTGCCAGCAGCACTGGAGCCGGGACAGGGGTCCAAGAGACCCAGTACTTC CASSTGAGTGVQETQYF
TRBJ2-7 TRBV5-4 NA NA TGTGCCAGCAGTACTCAGGGGTTCCCCCTTTACGAGCAGTACTTC CASSTQGFPLYEQYF
TRBJ2-1 TRBV15 NA NA TGTGCCACCAGCAGAGATAGGGGTTCCTACAATGAGCAGTTCTTC CATSRDRGSYNEQFF
TRBJ2-7 TRBV13 NA NA TGTGCCAGCAGCTTACAAAAAGGGGACGAGCAGTACTTC CASSLQKGDEQYF
TRBJ2-2 TRBV5-4 TRBD1 NA TGTGCCAGCAGCTTGGTTGGACAGGGGGCAATCGGGGAGCTGTTTTTT CASSLVGQGAIGELFF
TRBJ2-2 TRBV6-4 NA NA TGTGCCAGTGGGGGGCAGGGGGAAAACACCGGGGAGCTGTTTTTT CASGGQGENTGELFF
TRBJ2-7 TRBV4-1 TRBD2 NA TGCGCCAGCACCCTCTCCCCTCTGCCGGGACTAGCGACCTCCTACGAGCAGTACTTC CASTLSPLPGLATSYEQYF
TRBJ1-2 TRBV29-1 NA NA TGCAGCGTCCAAGGAAGGGGCGCACCTATTGGGGGCTACACCTTC CSVQGRGAPIGGYTF
TRBJ1-1 TRBV10-2 TRBD1 NA TGCGCCAGCAGGACAGGGGGCGCGAACACTGAAGCTTTCTTT CASRTGGANTEAFF
TRBJ2-5 TRBV2 NA few TGTGCCAGCATGTGGGGGCTCCAAGAGACCCAGTACTTC CASMWGLQETQYF
TRBJ2-2 TRBV21-1 NA NA TGTGCCAGCAGCAAAAGGGGGAACCGGGAGCTGTTTTTT CASSKRGNRELFF
TRBJ2-2 TRBV21-1 NA NA TGTGCCAGCAGCAAAGTCGGCCAGCGGCAGTTAAACACCGGGGAGCTGTTTTTT CASSKVGQRQLNTGELFF
TRBJ1-5 TRBV5-6 NA NA TGTGCCAGCAGCTCCCTTTTAGGCAATCAGCCCCAGCATTTT CASSSLLGNQPQHF
TRBJ2-5 TRBV4-1 TRBD2 NA TGCGCCAGCAGCCCGGGACTAGCGGGGGCCGGGGGGGCCCAGTACTTC CASSPGLAGAGGAQYF
TRBJ1-5 TRBV18 NA NA TGTGCCAGCTCACCACTGGGAGATCAGCCCCAGCATTTT CASSPLGDQPQHF
TRBJ2-3 TRBV5-1 TRBD1 NA TGCGCCAGCAGCCTAGGGACAGACGCTAGCACAGATACGCAGTATTTT CASSLGTDASTDTQYF
TRBJ2-7 TRBV6-1 NA NA TGTGCCAGCAGTGAATTTGAGGGCCCGTTGGACGAGCAGTACTTC CASSEFEGPLDEQYF
TRBJ1-1 TRBV5-5 NA NA TGTGCCAGCAGCTATGCCGGGGACACTGAAGCTTTCTTT CASSYAGDTEAFF
TRBJ2-1 TRBV2 TRBD2 few TGTGCCAGCAGTGGAATAGGACTAGCGGCCTACAATGAGCAGTTCTTC CASSGIGLAAYNEQFF
TRBJ2-7 TRBV7-8 TRBD1 once TGTGCCAGCAGCCCACTGGGACAGGGGGCCTACGAGCAGTACTTC CASSPLGQGAYEQYF
TRBJ1-5 TRBV27 TRBD1 NA TGTGCCAGCAGAGTCGGACAGGGAAAACAGCCCCAGCATTTT CASRVGQGKQPQHF
TRBJ2-3 TRBV6-4 TRBD2 NA TGTGCCAGCAGTGTAAGACTAGCGGCAGATACGCAGTATTTT CASSVRLAADTQYF